Below, 16 T cell receptor beta chains from the same sample are listed, as sequenced in a study of blood T cell repertoires in COVID-19 (dated by TCRdb to 2020 to 2021). Libraries were constructed by the immunoSEQ multiplex PCR assay. TCRdb took over this immuneACCESS table, retaining in-frame rearrangements with V and J assigned. Such tables are incomplete; in checked studies, under half of the missing clones stem from an unresolved V gene, and the remainder is unexplained. A total of 250,000 to 300,000 clones appear in this sample, roughly four fifths of them only once. The ten largest account for approximately 5% of the sample. Material: PBMCs or T cells enriched from blood (not recorded which). The receptors stem from a man in his forties who had been exposed to COVID-19.

This clone was seen once. The chain carries TRBV24-1 and TRBJ1-5; TRBD1 is a possible D gene (5 bases). Germline-derived CDR1 and CDR2 are KGHDR and SFDVKD. The CDR3 totals 15 residues. Between the trimmed V and J ends, which lost 6 bases and 6 bases, there was a span of 17 bases. CDR3: CATSRSGITGQPQHF. The CDR3 coding sequence is TGTGCCACCAGTAGGTCAGGGATAACGGGTCAGCCCCAGCATTTT.

This clone occurred once. The chain's CDR3 is CASTLIGGGFF. DNA of the CDR3: TGTGCCAGCACCTTAATCGGGGGGGGTTTCTTT. The J gene is TRBJ1-1, the V gene TRBV12-3 or TRBV12-4; a weak D match, TRBD1 (5 bases). This CDR3 has 11 residues. Trimming removed 7 bases from V and 13 bases from J, with 16 bases in between.

The chain has TRBV9 and TRBJ2-2; possible D gene TRBD2, 6 bases. V lost 0 bases and J lost 1, with 13 bases in between. Germline values: CDR1 SGDLS, CDR2 YYNGEE. The CDR3 length is 17 residues. CDR3 sequence (DNA): TGTGCCAGCAGCGTAGGGACCGGGACTTGGAACACCGGGGAGCTGTTTTTT. Protein: CASSVGTGTWNTGELFF. The full variable domain, with the rest looked up from reference TRBV9 and TRBJ2-2, is DSGVTQTPKHLITATGQRVTLRCSPRSGDLSVYWYQQSLDQGLQFLIQYYNGEERAKGNILERFSAQQFPDLHSELNLSSLELGDSALYFCASSVGTGTWNTGELFFGEGSRLTVL.

The rearrangement joins TRBV13 to TRBJ2-3, with TRBD2 matching 10 bases. V shed 5 bases, J shed 10 bases, and the junction held 6 bases outside the gene matches. The CDR3 consists of 13 residues. CDR1 and CDR2 from the germline V gene are PRHDT and FYEKMQ (reference sequence). CDR3 in DNA: TGTGCCAGCAGCCCCGTAGCGGGAGGAGCGCAGTATTTT. This translates into CASSPVAGGAQYF.

The V and J genes are TRBV20-1 and TRBJ2-3; D remains ambiguous. The ends were cut back, 3 bases at V and 2 bases at J, with 15 bases in the middle. CDR3 length: 15 amino acids. Germline V CDR1 and CDR2: DFQATT, SNEGSKA (reference sequence). DNA of the CDR3: TGCAGTGCTAGTAACCTGGCGGAAAACACAGATACGCAGTATTTT. Encoded protein: CSASNLAENTDTQYF.

This chain uses TRBV24-1 with TRBJ2-1; D uncertain. The germline V gene has CDR1 KGHDR and CDR2 SFDVKD. The CDR3 has 13 amino acids. Trimming removed 3 bases from V and 7 bases from J, with 9 bases in between. In DNA, the CDR3 is TGTGCCACCAGTGATGAACTCGCAAATGAGCAGTTCTTC. Translation gives CATSDELANEQFF.

The chain recombines TRBV13 with TRBJ1-1, with D perhaps matching TRBD1 (5 bases). Germline CDR1 reads PRHDT; CDR2 reads FYEKMQ (reference sequence). CDR3 length: 14 residues. Trimming shortened V by 9 bases and J by 5 bases, and 19 bases separated the two germline ends. CDR3 loop: CASSRDLKGTEAFF. The CDR3 DNA sequence: TGTGCCAGTAGCAGGGATTTGAAGGGGACTGAAGCTTTCTTT.

V is TRBV19 and J is TRBJ1-2, with a tentative D call TRBD1 (6 bases). Germline CDR1 reads LNHDA; CDR2 reads SQIVND (reference sequence). The CDR3 spans 16 residues. V gave up 7 bases and J gave up 1 base, with 19 bases separating them. The CDR3 nucleotides are TGTGCCAGTAAAAGGGGAAGTTTGGACAGTAACTATGGCTACACCTTC. This sequence encodes CASKRGSLDSNYGYTF. Drawing the rest from reference TRBV19 and TRBJ1-2, the complete variable domain is DGGITQSPKYLFRKEGQNVTLSCEQNLNHDAMYWYRQDPGQGLRLIYYSQIVNDFQKGDIAEGYSVSREKKESFPLTVTSAQKNPTAFYLCASKRGSLDSNYGYTFGSGTRLTVV.

This clone was detected once. The chain uses TRBV5-8 and TRBJ2-5, with 9 bases fitting TRBD1. Germline-derived CDR1 and CDR2 are SGHTS and YDEGEE. J was trimmed by 1 base and V by 2 bases; bases with no gene match: 6. CDR3 length: 16 residues. CDR3 region: CASSFTGQGTQETQYF. The CDR3 bases are TGTGCCAGCAGCTTCACGGGACAGGGTACCCAAGAGACCCAGTACTTC.

This chain uses TRBV24-1 with TRBJ2-3, with D unclear. V dropped 4 bases and J dropped 7 bases, with 11 bases sitting between them. The CDR3 contains 13 residues. The germline gives CDR1 KGHDR, CDR2 SFDVKD. The CDR3, as DNA: TGTGCCACCAGTGAGGCTAGTGTGAATACGCAGTATTTT. It encodes CATSEASVNTQYF.

This sequence joins TRBV29-1 and TRBJ2-1, with 10 bases that match TRBD1. Germline V gene data show CDR1 as SQVTM and CDR2 as ANQGSEA. After removal of 5 bases from V and 3 bases from J, the junction contained 4 bases not matched to a gene. This CDR3 contains 14 residues. In DNA, the CDR3 is TGCAGCGTTTCGGGGGACAGGGGCTACAATGAGCAGTTCTTC. This sequence encodes CSVSGDRGYNEQFF.

This rearrangement joins TRBV2 to TRBJ1-3; possible D gene TRBD1, 6 bases. Germline CDR1 is SNHLY and CDR2 is FYNNEI. Trimming left V 7 bases short and J 1 base short, with 11 bases between. This CDR3 contains 14 residues. The CDR3 sequence: CASNPQGSGNTIYF. For the CDR3, the DNA is TGTGCCAGCAACCCACAGGGATCTGGAAACACCATATATTTT. Looking up the rest from reference TRBV2 and TRBJ1-3 gives the full variable domain: EPEVTQTPSHQVTQMGQEVILRCVPISNHLYFYWYRQILGQKVEFLVSFYNNEISEKSEIFDDQFSVERPDGSNFTLKIRSTKLEDSAMYFCASNPQGSGNTIYFGEGSWLTVV.

J is TRBJ1-5 and V is TRBV27; tentatively, D is TRBD1 (6 bases). Germline CDR1 MNHEY, CDR2 SMNVEV (reference sequence). Trimming shortened V by 6 bases and J by 4 bases, and 13 bases separated the two germline ends. This CDR3 is 14 amino acids long. The CDR3, as DNA: TGTGCCAGCAGCCTGGGACACCTTAATCAGCCCCAGCATTTT. This encodes CASSLGHLNQPQHF.

The chain couples TRBV7-6 to TRBJ2-1; D might be TRBD2 (5 bases). CDR1 is SGHVS and CDR2 is FNYEAQ in the germline V gene. The CDR3 is 13 amino acids. V was clipped by 5 bases and J by 9 bases, with 14 bases between them. The CDR3 nucleotides are TGTGCCAGCAGCCCACCGGACTTGGGTGAGCAGTTCTTC. Encoded protein: CASSPPDLGEQFF.

J is TRBJ2-1 and V is TRBV30; 8 nucleotides align to TRBD2. V was pared by 3 bases and J by 0 bases, with 10 bases of the junction left unmatched. Germline CDR1 is GTSNPN and CDR2 is SVGIG (reference sequence). There are 17 residues in the CDR3. CDR3 bases: TGTGCCTGGAGAGTTAGCGGGATGAAATACTCCTACAATGAGCAGTTCTTC. Protein product: CAWRVSGMKYSYNEQFF.

CDR3 coding DNA: TGTGCCAGCAGTCTAGACAGCCGTAACATGAACACTGAAGCTTTCTTT. Protein product: CASSLDSRNMNTEAFF. This chain connects TRBV6-2 or TRBV6-3 to TRBJ1-1; D possibly corresponds to TRBD1 (5 bases). Deletions cut 5 bases from V and 0 bases from J, with 16 bases between. Germline values: CDR1 MNHEY, CDR2 SVGEGT. The CDR3 contains 16 residues.